This T cell receptor (beta chain) stems from a study of cytomegalovirus exposure and HLA in healthy donors. Study-wide context: An early data release held tens of millions of unique TCRs from HLA-typed donors.

Both 60 Vbeta primers and 13 Jbeta primers went into the PCR. The repertoire was sequenced with immunoSEQ multiplex PCR; TCRdb's copy has only in-frame clones and lacks some. This sample yields 170,000 or so clones, of which around 78% are seen a single time; roughly 13% belongs to the top ten. Broader study findings: Upon later analysis, HLA-associated TCR beta chains proved more clonally expanded than other, equally common chains.

This clone was counted a single time. The antigen is undetermined. V shed 1 base and J shed 2 bases, with 13 bases lying between them. CDR1 is SGHDT, CDR2 YYEEEE, per germline. The CDR3 loop spans 15 amino acids. Sequenced material: PBMCs. The V call is TRBV5-6, the J call TRBJ2-7; D perhaps matches TRBD2 (7 bases). This TCR derives from a woman aged 50 to 60 in good health and CMV-seropositive. In DNA form, the CDR3 reads TGTGCCAGCAGCTTGTTTCGGGGGGCCACCTACGAGCAGTACTTC. It specifies CASSLFRGATYEQYF.